These 21 T cell receptor beta chains originate from one sample sequenced in a study of T cell changes during pregnancy in multiple sclerosis (dated by TCRdb to about 2019). The library was obtained by the immunoSEQ multiplex PCR assay. Sourced from immuneACCESS, this table was stored by TCRdb with only in-frame sequences that have V and J called. A share of the clones is absent; for the studies checked, an unresolved V gene accounts for under half, and the remainder has no known explanation. Here the sample has 69,000 or so clones; over 80% occur a single time. In total, the top ten clones hold 2% of the sample. The sequences come from peripheral blood, collected in the third trimester of pregnancy. The receptors derive from a female donor in good health, enrolled as a control in a pregnancy study.

The chain recombines TRBV2 with TRBJ2-7; TRBD2 agrees at 7 bases. The germline CDR1 and CDR2 sequences are SNHLY and FYNNEI. The ends lost 4 bases at V and 6 bases at J; junction bases unmatched: 12. The CDR3 sequence is 15 residues long. The CDR3 DNA reads TGTGCCAGCAGTGCCCAGACTAGCACAAGTGGCGAGCAGTACTTC. It is translated as CASSAQTSTSGEQYF. The full variable domain, its missing parts supplied by reference TRBV2 and TRBJ2-7, is EPEVTQTPSHQVTQMGQEVILRCVPISNHLYFYWYRQILGQKVEFLVSFYNNEISEKSEIFDDQFSVERPDGSNFTLKIRSTKLEDSAMYFCASSAQTSTSGEQYFGPGTRLTVT.

The chain employs TRBV27 and TRBJ1-4, with 8 bases identical to TRBD1. The CDR3 has 15 amino acids. CDR1 MNHEY and CDR2 SMNVEV come from the germline V gene (reference sequence). V trimming: 8 bases; J trimming: 8 bases; junction bases outside the gene matches: 13. This chain's CDR3 is CASGFDGQGGEKLFF. The CDR3 DNA is TGTGCCAGCGGGTTTGACGGACAGGGCGGCGAAAAACTGTTTTTT.

This rearrangement joins TRBV5-8 to TRBJ1-5; 8 nucleotides agree with TRBD1. Germline V CDR1 and CDR2: SGHTS, YDEGEE. This CDR3 has 16 residues. V was pared by 4 bases and J by 0 bases, with 6 bases of the junction left unmatched. CDR3 nucleotide sequence: TGTGCCAGCAGCCACGGACAGGGAAATAGCAATCAGCCCCAGCATTTT. It specifies CASSHGQGNSNQPQHF.

This chain joins TRBV7-2 and TRBJ2-2; no clear D. The CDR3 length is 13 residues. The germline CDR1 and CDR2 sequences are SGHTA and FQGNSA. V was pared by 3 bases and J by 6 bases, with 8 bases between. DNA for the CDR3: TGTGCCAGCAGCTTCCAGACACCCGGGGAGCTGTTTTTT. This gives the protein CASSFQTPGELFF.

The chain recombines TRBV28 with TRBJ1-4; D perhaps matches TRBD1 (5 bases). V gave up 7 bases and J gave up 7 bases, with 19 bases separating them. Germline CDR1 is MDHEN and CDR2 is SYDVKM. This CDR3 has 15 residues. CDR3 loop: CASTPRQGTSEKLFF. The CDR3 nucleotides are TGTGCCAGCACTCCCAGGCAGGGAACAAGTGAAAAACTGTTTTTT.

This chain links TRBV5-4 with TRBJ2-1; maybe TRBD1 (5 bases). Germline CDR1 reads SGHNT; CDR2 reads YYREEE (reference sequence). Trimming took 4 bases from V and 10 from J, leaving 9 bases between them. The CDR3 length is 11 residues. This CDR3 is CASSLWTEQFF. The CDR3 DNA follows: TGTGCCAGCAGCCTTTGGACAGAGCAGTTCTTC.

V is TRBV18 and J is TRBJ2-1; TRBD1 aligns across 9 bases. J lost 7 bases, V lost 6 bases, and 10 bases had no gene match. Per the germline V gene, CDR1 is KGHSH and CDR2 is LQKENI. The CDR3 consists of 15 residues. The CDR3 loop reads CASSLGQGAPNEQFF. Written as DNA, the CDR3 is TGTGCCAGCTCCTTGGGACAGGGTGCCCCAAATGAGCAGTTCTTC. The variable domain in full, completed from reference TRBV18 and TRBJ2-1, reads NAGVMQNPRHLVRRRGQEARLRCSPMKGHSHVYWYRQLPEEGLKFMVYLQKENIIDESGMPKERFSAEFPKEGPSILRIQQVVRGDSAAYFCASSLGQGAPNEQFFGPGTRLTVL.

V is TRBV15 and J is TRBJ1-4; maybe TRBD1 (5 bases). V was clipped by 4 bases and J by 12 bases, with 18 bases between them. The CDR3 has 14 amino acids. The germline CDR1 and CDR2 sequences are LNHNV and YYDKDF (reference sequence). This CDR3 reads CATSTRDSGSELFF. DNA for the CDR3: TGTGCCACCAGCACCCGAGATTCAGGGTCGGAACTGTTTTTT.

This clone has more than one count but fewer than ten. This chain links TRBV5-1 with TRBJ2-1; perhaps TRBD2 as D (7 bases). Trimming took 0 bases from V and 8 from J, leaving 15 bases between them. Germline CDR1 SGHRS, CDR2 YFSETQ. The CDR3 length is 15 residues. Here the CDR3 DNA reads TGCGCCAGCAGCTTGGGGAGAGGGGGGGCGCATGAGCAGTTCTTC. Translated, it gives CASSLGRGGAHEQFF.

The V call is TRBV5-1, the J call TRBJ2-7; 11 bases match TRBD2. The germline V gene encodes CDR1 SGHRS and CDR2 YFSETQ. J was trimmed by 4 bases and V by 0 bases; bases with no gene match: 12. CDR3 length: 18 amino acids. The CDR3 region has the DNA TGCGCCAGCAGCTTGGGACCGGGAACTAGCGGGAGTGTATACGAGCAGTACTTC. It yields the protein CASSLGPGTSGSVYEQYF.

Concerning this clone: Germline is not matched at one junction end, which may reflect a read error. The chain couples TRBV6-6 to TRBJ2-3; the match to TRBD2 covers 7 bases. Germline V CDR1 and CDR2: MNHNY, SVGAGI (reference sequence). CDR3 length equals 13 residues. The CDR3 DNA follows: TGTGCCATCAGTAGCGGGAGCACAGATACGCAGTATTTT. Translating it yields CAISSGSTDTQYF.

The gene calls are TRBV6-5 and TRBJ2-3, with D uncertain. The CDR3 spans 11 residues. With 11 bases removed from V and 4 bases from J, the gap between germline ends came to 10 bases. CDR1 and CDR2 from the germline V gene are MNHEY and SVGAGI. CDR3 sequence (DNA): TGTGCCCGCGATCCGCCAGATACGCAGTATTTT. This gives the protein CARDPPDTQYF.

A single count supports this clone. V gene TRBV7-2 combines with J gene TRBJ1-3; possible D gene TRBD1, 6 bases. The CDR3 runs to 16 residues. Germline values: CDR1 SGHTA, CDR2 FQGNSA. Deletions cut 0 bases from V and 6 bases from J, with 15 bases between. CDR3 amino acids: CASSLAGGGRPNTIYF. CDR3 DNA: TGTGCCAGCAGCTTAGCTGGGGGGGGCAGACCAAACACCATATATTTT.

This chain uses TRBV19 with TRBJ2-7; 14 bases align to TRBD2. Germline V gene lookup returns CDR1 LNHDA and CDR2 SQIVND (reference sequence). This CDR3 is 16 amino acids long. Trimming removed 4 bases from V and 3 bases from J; junction bases left unmatched: 5. The CDR3 reads CASSTGTSGGIYEQYF. DNA for the CDR3: TGTGCCAGTAGTACAGGGACTAGCGGGGGAATCTACGAGCAGTACTTC. Using reference TRBV19 and TRBJ2-7 for the parts outside the CDR3, the full variable domain is DGGITQSPKYLFRKEGQNVTLSCEQNLNHDAMYWYRQDPGQGLRLIYYSQIVNDFQKGDIAEGYSVSREKKESFPLTVTSAQKNPTAFYLCASSTGTSGGIYEQYFGPGTRLTVT.

J is TRBJ2-7 and V is TRBV7-2; TRBD2 agrees at 10 bases. Trimming took 0 bases from V and 3 from J; bases not matched to a gene: 2. Germline loops: CDR1 SGHTA, CDR2 FQGNSA. The CDR3 has 15 residues. In nucleotides, the CDR3 is TGTGCCAGCAGCTTAGCAAGGACTAGCGGCTACGAGCAGTACTTC. This encodes CASSLARTSGYEQYF.

The chain is built from TRBV4-1 and TRBJ2-5; 12 bases agree with TRBD2. J lost 5 bases, V lost 2 bases, and 6 bases had no gene match. The CDR3 consists of 16 residues. The germline V gene has CDR1 MGHRA and CDR2 YSYEKL. The CDR3 DNA reads TGCGCCAGCAGCCAACTGGGACTAGCGGGTCGCGAGACCCAGTACTTC. Residues: CASSQLGLAGRETQYF.

The chain combines TRBV28 with TRBJ2-7; weak D call: TRBD1 (5 bases). The CDR3 contains 14 residues. Deletions cut 7 bases from V and 2 bases from J, with 15 bases between. Germline V CDR1 and CDR2: MDHEN, SYDVKM. The CDR3 coding sequence is TGTGCCAGCATTGCCCCCGGACAACCCTACGAGCAGTACTTC. Its translation: CASIAPGQPYEQYF.

The V call is TRBV5-4, the J call TRBJ2-1; TRBD2 matches at 15 bases. Germline V gene lookup returns CDR1 SGHNT and CDR2 YYREEE (reference sequence). Trimming cost V 0 bases and J 0 bases; bases outside gene matches: 4. This CDR3 is built from 19 residues. In DNA, the CDR3 is TGTGCCAGCAGCTTGGGGGGACTAGCGGGAGGCTCCTCCTACAATGAGCAGTTCTTC. This encodes CASSLGGLAGGSSYNEQFF.

The rearrangement uses TRBV7-2 and TRBJ1-1, with 11 nucleotides matching TRBD1. The germline V gene encodes CDR1 SGHTA and CDR2 FQGNSA. With V trimmed by 2 bases and J by 1 base, 3 bases remained unmatched. CDR3 size: 16 residues. CDR3 protein: CASSLSGQGANTEAFF. In DNA form, the CDR3 reads TGTGCCAGCAGCTTAAGCGGACAGGGGGCGAACACTGAAGCTTTCTTT.

The chain carries TRBV7-3 and TRBJ2-5; 11 nucleotides line up with TRBD2. Germline CDR1 reads SGHTA; CDR2 reads FQGTGA. J gave up 7 bases and V 3 bases, and 4 bases lay outside the gene matches. The CDR3 spans 14 residues. The CDR3 protein is CASSLGLAGGTQYF. CDR3 DNA sequence: TGTGCCAGCAGCTTGGGGCTAGCGGGGGGGACCCAGTACTTC.

The chain joins TRBV7-2 to TRBJ2-5; 11 nucleotides line up with TRBD2. Per the germline V gene, CDR1 is SGHTA and CDR2 is FQGNSA. This CDR3 is 18 amino acids long. Unmatched junction bases numbered 14, after V lost 3 bases and J lost 5 bases. The CDR3 DNA follows: TGTGCCAGCAGCTTGATGCTAGCGGGAGGTATAGCGGAGGAGACCCAGTACTTC. Protein sequence: CASSLMLAGGIAEETQYF. Full variable domain (missing parts from reference TRBV7-2 and TRBJ2-5): GAGVSQSPSNKVTEKGKDVELRCDPISGHTALYWYRQSLGQGLEFLIYFQGNSAPDKSGLPSDRFSAERTGGSVSTLTIQRTQQEDSAVYLCASSLMLAGGIAEETQYFGPGTRLLVL.